Given below is one T cell receptor beta chain in context. Its antigen specificity is not known. No much larger clone exists at a distance of one base, and base qualities are not known. The CDR3 runs 14 residues from the cysteine to the phenylalanine. Of the read, only the CDR3 DNA is kept; its 42 bases are in frame from base 1. V is cut by 0 bases and J by 5 bases, and the space between the germline ends is 11 bases. The germline V gene encodes CDR1 SGDLS and CDR2 YYNGEE. CD8 naive samples were obtained by positive selection for CCR7 among CD45RO-negative cells, yielding a CD45RA+CCR7+ population from which TemRA cells were excluded. Donors were healthy HIV-negative adults with no recently reported acute infections or vaccinations. All donors were Caucasian adults living in Nashville, Tennessee, USA. After blood collection by leukapheresis, PBMCs were isolated using Ficoll-Histopaque density gradient centrifugation and then cryopreserved in the vapor phase of liquid nitrogen. Purity and quantity of every magnetically sorted T cell population were checked by analytical flow cytometry. Genomic DNA was isolated from each sorted fraction and quantified by UV absorbance on a Nanodrop 2000c.

This entry is derived from a study of shared clonotypes between healthy human individuals (dated by TCRdb to about 2020). At the level of the whole study: The cohort included a few men and a couple of women between 18 and 49 years of age. The study deeply sequenced blood TCR repertoires of about 5 healthy adults to estimate repertoire size and the extent of clonotype sharing between individuals. For each donor, CD4 naive and CD4 memory were each given three plates, CD8 naive was given two plates, and CD8 memory was given one plate. Per donor, leukapheresis produced somewhere between about 0.8 and 9 billion PBMCs. To increase sequencing depth and limit assay-specific biases, TCR repertoire library preparation and sequencing were carried out by different laboratories using diverse techniques.

The research as a whole found: Estimated clonotype richness was generally larger for naive than for memory subsets. Clonotypes shared by all four sorted-subset donors showed higher generation probabilities than non-shared clonotypes. Sharing across a few donors was observed for around 5% of naive CD4, about 4% of naive CD8, around 2.5% of memory CD4, and roughly 0.4% of memory CD8 clonotypes. Rarefaction of sorted-subset datasets indicated incomplete sequencing despite the large sequencing depth. The small number of donors limited the genetic and exposure-history diversity represented. Sampling was restricted to blood, and TCR repertoires in tissues likely differ from the TCR repertoires found in blood. Pairwise subsampling led to the expectation that sequencing depth would affect the degree of clonotype sharing among donors.

Using the deep immunoSEQ assay, multiplex PCR amplified TCR CDR3 regions from genomic DNA. Extracted genomic DNA from each cell subset was distributed evenly across all wells of several immunoSEQ 96-well plates, and each plate was treated as a replicate. For sorted subsets, around 200 ng genomic DNA, equal to some 28,000 T cell genomes, was loaded into each replicate PCR. The purified libraries were quantified using a Qubit 3.0 fluorometer, sized with a Bioanalyzer 2100, and then quantified again using the KAPA Library Quantification kit. A separate single-read 150-cycle Illumina NextSeq 550 flow cell was used to sequence each immunoSEQ 96-well plate. As for how the authors treated the data: Because the immunoSEQ output included only junctional sequences and no quality scores, the filtering could not be the same as the filtering used for full-length reads. To assign V/J genes and CDR3, sequences were annotated using PyIR, a Python wrapper for IgBLAST v1.9, with IMGT germline references. Reads with weak V/J assignments (E-value above 1e-6), missing CDR3, stop codons, out-of-frame junctions, or ambiguous translated residues were removed. V3J clonotypes were defined as sequences sharing an identical inferred V gene, J gene, and CDR3 amino acid sequence. Percentage overlap between repertoires was computed as shared unique clonotypes divided by the size of the smaller repertoire. Richness of each repertoire was evaluated using RTK rarefaction, the Chao1 estimator, and Recon v2.1 estimates of unobserved clonotypes. Generation probabilities were computed with OLGA for all TCRbeta clonotypes obtained by the gDNA method from several donors. TCRdb limited this immuneACCESS table to in-frame rearrangements with V and J called. A share of clones is missing; checked studies link under half to unresolved V genes, and the rest is unexplained. That table is the source of V, J and clone size, and D and trimming were worked out from the DNA. Present in this sample are around 2,000,000 clones, approximately 94% of which were seen just once. The top ten hold about 1.1% of the sample.

This receptor was obtained from a young man in good health. Sequencing was done on a sample of naive CD8+ T cells sorted from blood. The intended sense of this specimen's cell subset or site label: CD45RA+CCR7+. The sequence links TRBV9 to TRBJ2-5; no confident D gene assignment can be made. The DNA reads TGTGCCAGCAGCGTAGAATCCATGGGGGAGACCCAGTACTTC. This gives the protein CASSVESMGETQYF.